This T cell receptor beta chain was retrieved from a study of Graves' ophthalmopathy and Graves' hyperthyroidism. Study findings and constraints: Blood samples also showed most expanded thyroid clonotypes exceeding 0.001 frequency.

The CDR3 runs 13 residues. CDR1 and CDR2 from the germline V gene are WSHSY and SAAADI. Trimming shortened V by 5 bases and J by 5 bases, and 10 bases separated the two germline ends. On this clonotype itself: Its antigen is currently unknown.

The TCR beta CDR3 regions underwent amplification from RNA transcripts. HTBI primers primed a first-round RT-PCR, and a second-round multiplex PCR followed. TCRdb called the multiplex PCR reads again in MiXCR, with one record for every CDR3 protein. The sample lists more than 1,000,000 distinct CDR3 sequences, approximately 35% occurring once. Researchers turned away patients with other autoimmune diseases, uncontrolled infections, pregnancy or lactation. The receptor's source is an adult man with Graves' hyperthyroidism. The rearrangement uses TRBV10-2 and TRBJ1-5; D is undetermined. Sequencing was carried out using peripheral blood or thyroid tissue (not recorded which). The chain's CDR3 is CASSYTRDQPQHF. For the CDR3, the DNA is TGCGCCAGCAGTTACACAAGGGATCAGCCCCAGCATTTT.